One sample yielded the 31 T cell receptor beta chains listed below, sequenced in a study of STAT5B mutations in CD4+ large granular lymphocyte leukemia. Some clones are missing from TCRdb's copy, which holds only in-frame ones; the method was immunoSEQ multiplex PCR. The sample holds 35,000 to 45,000 clones, just over 85% seen once. Sequences were obtained from CD4+ T cells from blood buffy coats. The receptors stem from a human donor in good health.

The rearrangement links TRBV28 to TRBJ2-4; TRBD1 agrees at 8 bases. Germline CDR1 MDHEN, CDR2 SYDVKM. The junction had 7 bases not matched to a gene; V was cut back by 5 bases and J by 1 base. CDR3 size: 16 residues. CDR3 nucleotide sequence: TGTGCCAGCAGTCCCCCGGACAGGGTGGCCAAAAACATTCAGTACTTC. Its protein is CASSPPDRVAKNIQYF.

The V call is TRBV25-1, the J call TRBJ2-5; D might be TRBD1 (6 bases). V was pared by 4 bases and J by 1 base, with 10 bases between. Looked up from germline, CDR1 is MGHDK and CDR2 is SYGVNS. The CDR3 is 14 amino acids. The CDR3 nucleotides are TGTGCCAGCAGTGCCCGGGACACCCAAGAGACCCAGTACTTC. Translated, it gives CASSARDTQETQYF.

The gene calls are TRBV7-3 and TRBJ1-1, with D unresolved. CDR3 length equals 13 residues. CDR1 is SGHTA and CDR2 is FQGTGA in the germline V gene. V gave up 4 bases and J gave up 0 bases, with 6 bases separating them. The CDR3 protein is CASSYSVNTEAFF. The CDR3 bases are TGTGCCAGCAGCTACTCAGTGAACACTGAAGCTTTCTTT.

CDR3 amino acids: CASSVAPGTRNYGYTF. CDR3 coding DNA: TGTGCCAGCAGTGTTGCCCCCGGGACAAGGAACTATGGCTACACCTTC. V and J are TRBV5-5 and TRBJ1-2; possible D gene TRBD1, 6 bases. The V end lost 5 bases, the J end lost 2 bases, and 19 bases lay between the germline ends. The germline gives CDR1 SGHKS, CDR2 YYEKEE (reference sequence). This CDR3 has 16 residues.

This clone has just a few counts. The CDR3 sequence: CAWSLQGAVYEQYF. Written as DNA, the CDR3 is TGTGCCTGGAGTTTGCAGGGGGCGGTCTACGAGCAGTACTTC. This chain uses TRBV30 with TRBJ2-7; 8 nucleotides line up with TRBD1. Trimming took 2 bases from V and 3 from J; bases not matched to a gene: 6. The CDR3 loop spans 14 amino acids. The V gene's germline CDR1 is GTSNPN and CDR2 SVGIG (reference sequence).

The V gene is TRBV5-1, the J gene TRBJ2-7; 7 bases agree with TRBD1. The ends lost 0 bases at V and 2 bases at J; junction bases unmatched: 5. Germline CDR1 reads SGHRS; CDR2 reads YFSETQ. This CDR3 has 15 amino acids. This CDR3 is CASSLALDRAYEQYF. DNA of the CDR3: TGCGCCAGCAGCTTGGCCCTTGACAGGGCCTACGAGCAGTACTTC.

The V and J genes are TRBV2 and TRBJ1-5, with unresolved D. The V and J ends lost 4 bases and 5 bases respectively, with 12 bases between them. The CDR3 runs 14 residues. Per the germline V gene, CDR1 is SNHLY and CDR2 is FYNNEI. DNA of the CDR3: TGTGCCAGCAGTGTGGAAAGGGAGTATCAGCCCCAGCATTTT. Protein sequence: CASSVEREYQPQHF.

The chain couples TRBV11-1 to TRBJ2-7, with unresolved D. The CDR3 totals 14 residues. Germline CDR1 and CDR2: SGHAT and FQDESV (reference sequence). V lost 5 bases to trimming and J lost 3 bases, with 14 bases between them. The CDR3 sequence: CASSPRSRVYEQYF. CDR3 bases: TGTGCCAGCAGCCCCCGTAGTCGGGTCTACGAGCAGTACTTC.

J is TRBJ1-4 and V is TRBV5-1; 11 positions match TRBD1. Germline V lookup: CDR1 SGHRS, CDR2 YFSETQ. This CDR3 is built from 16 residues. After removal of 3 bases from V and 5 bases from J, the junction contained 6 bases not matched to a gene. The CDR3 spells CASSSNGQGANEKLFF. Here the CDR3 DNA reads TGCGCCAGCAGCTCGAACGGACAGGGGGCGAATGAAAAACTGTTTTTT.

The chain recombines TRBV7-9 with TRBJ2-5, with D unresolved. V gave up 1 base and J gave up 5 bases, with 5 bases separating them. The CDR3 is 12 residues long. Germline V lookup: CDR1 SEHNR, CDR2 FQNEAQ (reference sequence). The CDR3 DNA sequence: TGTGCCAGCAGCTTAGTTCAGGAGACCCAGTACTTC. This translates into CASSLVQETQYF.

The V and J genes are TRBV6-6 and TRBJ1-6; D might be TRBD1 (5 bases). CDR3 size: 14 residues. V dropped 5 bases and J dropped 6 bases, with 11 bases sitting between them. Germline-derived CDR1 and CDR2 are MNHNY and SVGAGI (reference sequence). This CDR3 reads CASSGGLGNSPLHF. In DNA form, the CDR3 reads TGTGCCAGCAGTGGGGGACTGGGTAATTCACCCCTCCACTTT.

V usage is TRBV6-6 and J usage is TRBJ2-7; no clear D. This CDR3 is 12 amino acids long. Germline V gene data show CDR1 as MNHNY and CDR2 as SVGAGI (reference sequence). V was cut by 4 bases and J by 7 bases, with 11 bases left in between. The CDR3 DNA reads as TGTGCCAGCAGTTTTGGCGCCGGGGAGCAGTACTTC. Its protein product is CASSFGAGEQYF.

The chain recombines TRBV29-1 with TRBJ2-3; D unresolved. V was trimmed by 6 bases and J by 0 bases, leaving 10 bases between them. CDR1 is SQVTM and CDR2 is ANQGSEA in the germline V gene. The CDR3 is 13 residues long. CDR3 loop: CSVLEESTDTQYF. CDR3 in DNA: TGCAGCGTGCTAGAAGAAAGCACAGATACGCAGTATTTT.

V is TRBV30 and J is TRBJ2-1; no definite D call. Germline assignment: CDR1 GTSNPN and CDR2 SVGIG (reference sequence). The CDR3 covers 13 residues. V lost 5 bases, J lost 7 bases, and 15 bases lay in between. For the CDR3, the DNA is TGTGCCTGGGCCCCCCAAATGTGGAATGAGCAGTTCTTC. It encodes CAWAPQMWNEQFF.

The chain combines TRBV7-9 with TRBJ1-6, with 11 bases identical to TRBD1. Looked up from germline, CDR1 is SEHNR and CDR2 is FQNEAQ (reference sequence). The CDR3 contains 16 residues. J lost 9 bases, V lost 3 bases, and 7 bases had no gene match. The CDR3 DNA reads as TGTGCCAGCAGCTTGATGCCGGGACAGGGGGGTTCACCCCTCCACTTT. Protein sequence: CASSLMPGQGGSPLHF.

The chain is built from TRBV4-3 and TRBJ2-2; D may be TRBD1 or TRBD2 (6 bases each). The CDR3 is 15 residues long. The germline CDR1 and CDR2 sequences are LGHNA and YSLEER. Trimming removed 4 bases from V and 5 bases from J, with 14 bases in between. DNA of the CDR3: TGCGCCAGCAGCCTCTCGGGGGCGGGGACCGGGGAGCTGTTTTTT. It codes for CASSLSGAGTGELFF.

The rearrangement uses TRBV4-1 and TRBJ2-1; 8 positions match TRBD2. Trimming removed 0 bases from V and 9 bases from J; junction bases left unmatched: 13. Germline CDR1 is MGHRA and CDR2 is YSYEKL. This CDR3 region has 17 residues. This CDR3 reads CASSQEGVGGRYAEQFF. CDR3 DNA: TGCGCCAGCAGCCAAGAAGGGGTCGGCGGGAGGTATGCTGAGCAGTTCTTC.

The J gene is TRBJ1-2, the V gene TRBV5-1; D uncertain. Germline-derived CDR1 and CDR2 are SGHRS and YFSETQ. The CDR3 loop spans 16 amino acids. The V and J ends lost 0 bases and 2 bases respectively, with 14 bases between them. The CDR3 bases are TGCGCCAGCAGCTTGGGCTCCCTGAGGGCCAACTATGGCTACACCTTC. This gives the protein CASSLGSLRANYGYTF.

The rearrangement uses TRBV5-4 and TRBJ1-2; 10 bases map to TRBD1. Germline CDR1 reads SGHNT; CDR2 reads YYREEE (reference sequence). With V trimmed by 5 bases and J by 4 bases, 8 bases remained unmatched. The CDR3 is made up of 15 amino acids. This CDR3 is CASRPGQGEIYGYTF. The CDR3 DNA follows: TGTGCCAGCAGGCCTGGACAGGGGGAGATCTATGGCTACACCTTC.

The chain joins TRBV11-1 to TRBJ2-6; a possible D gene is TRBD1 (5 bases). Trimming removed 1 base at V and 2 bases at J, with 9 bases between. This CDR3 spans 16 amino acids. Germline CDR1 is SGHAT and CDR2 is FQDESV (reference sequence). CDR3 DNA sequence: TGTGCCAGCAGCTTAGATTCAGGGACTGGGGCCAACGTCCTGACTTTC. Protein product: CASSLDSGTGANVLTF. Full variable domain (outside the CDR3, taken from reference TRBV11-1 and TRBJ2-6): EAEVAQSPRYKITEKSQAVAFWCDPISGHATLYWYRQILGQGPELLVQFQDESVVDDSQLPKDRFSAERLKGVDSTLKIQPAELGDSAMYLCASSLDSGTGANVLTFGAGSRLTVL.

The chain joins TRBV27 to TRBJ2-5; D may be TRBD1 (6 bases). V lost 6 bases to trimming and J lost 1 base, with 12 bases between them. This CDR3 is built from 14 residues. From germline, CDR1 is MNHEY and CDR2 SMNVEV (reference sequence). CDR3 bases: TGTGCCAGCAGCTCAAGAGGGGGCCAAGAGACCCAGTACTTC. Translation gives CASSSRGGQETQYF.

This sequence joins TRBV9 and TRBJ2-2, with D perhaps matching TRBD2 (6 bases). Germline CDR1 reads SGDLS; CDR2 reads YYNGEE. The CDR3 extends over 15 amino acids. Trimming left V 6 bases short and J 3 bases short, with 15 bases between. The CDR3 protein is CASTRSGGDTGELFF. In DNA, the CDR3 is TGTGCCAGCACGAGGTCGGGCGGGGACACCGGGGAGCTGTTTTTT.

This clone was found once. The rearrangement uses TRBV7-2 and TRBJ2-5; 11 bases match TRBD2. The junction had 3 bases not matched to a gene; V was cut back by 5 bases and J by 4 bases. CDR1 is SGHTA, CDR2 FQGNSA, per germline. CDR3 length: 14 amino acids. The CDR3: CASSLGTSGETQYF. The CDR3, as DNA: TGTGCCAGCAGCCTCGGGACTAGCGGAGAGACCCAGTACTTC.

The chain couples TRBV6-5 to TRBJ1-2, with D perhaps matching TRBD1 (5 bases). V lost 2 bases and J 3 bases, leaving 10 bases between the germline ends. Germline CDR1 is MNHEY and CDR2 is SVGAGI. The CDR3 is 14 residues long. Here the CDR3 reads CASSYRQGHYGYTF. In DNA form, the CDR3 reads TGTGCCAGCAGTTACCGGCAGGGCCACTATGGCTACACCTTC.

The CDR3 reads CASSVGTGGSYGYTF. CDR3 bases: TGTGCCAGCTCAGTCGGGACAGGGGGAAGCTATGGCTACACCTTC. This chain uses TRBV18 with TRBJ1-2; TRBD1 agrees at 11 bases. J was trimmed by 4 bases and V by 5 bases; bases with no gene match: 6. CDR3 size: 15 residues. The germline CDR1 and CDR2 sequences are KGHSH and LQKENI. Filled out from reference TRBV18 and TRBJ1-2, the complete variable domain reads NAGVMQNPRHLVRRRGQEARLRCSPMKGHSHVYWYRQLPEEGLKFMVYLQKENIIDESGMPKERFSAEFPKEGPSILRIQQVVRGDSAAYFCASSVGTGGSYGYTFGSGTRLTVV.

V is TRBV6-6 and J is TRBJ2-2; D not resolved. Trimming removed 8 bases from V and 1 base from J, with 8 bases in between. The CDR3 is made up of 13 amino acids. Looked up from germline, CDR1 is MNHNY and CDR2 is SVGAGI (reference sequence). DNA of the CDR3: TGTGCCAGCCGACCAGTGAACACCGGGGAGCTGTTTTTT. Protein product: CASRPVNTGELFF.

The V gene is TRBV30, the J gene TRBJ2-1; no reliable D call. In germline, CDR1 is GTSNPN, CDR2 SVGIG (reference sequence). The CDR3 extends over 11 amino acids. Trimming shortened V by 0 bases and J by 8 bases, and 5 bases separated the two germline ends. DNA of the CDR3: TGTGCCTGGAGTGTACGTCATGAGCAGTTCTTC. This sequence encodes CAWSVRHEQFF.

The CDR3 loop is CATHGLAGGRDTQYF. CDR3 nucleotide sequence: TGTGCCACCCACGGACTAGCGGGAGGCAGAGATACGCAGTATTTT. The genes are TRBV2 and TRBJ2-3; 14 nucleotides match TRBD2. CDR1 and CDR2 (germline): SNHLY, FYNNEI. CDR3 length equals 15 residues. Trimming removed 10 bases from V and 5 bases from J; junction bases left unmatched: 8. The variable domain in full, completed from reference TRBV2 and TRBJ2-3, reads EPEVTQTPSHQVTQMGQEVILRCVPISNHLYFYWYRQILGQKVEFLVSFYNNEISEKSEIFDDQFSVERPDGSNFTLKIRSTKLEDSAMYFCATHGLAGGRDTQYFGPGTRLTVL.

The rearrangement joins TRBV9 to TRBJ2-3, with 14 bases matching TRBD2. Trimming cost V 3 bases and J 3 bases; bases outside gene matches: 0. The CDR3 runs 15 residues. CDR1 is SGDLS and CDR2 is YYNGEE in the germline V gene. CDR3 protein: CASSGTSGRTDTQYF. In DNA, the CDR3 is TGTGCCAGCAGCGGGACTAGCGGGAGGACAGATACGCAGTATTTT. Using reference TRBV9 and TRBJ2-3 for the parts outside the CDR3, the full variable domain is DSGVTQTPKHLITATGQRVTLRCSPRSGDLSVYWYQQSLDQGLQFLIQYYNGEERAKGNILERFSAQQFPDLHSELNLSSLELGDSALYFCASSGTSGRTDTQYFGPGTRLTVL.

CDR3 region: CASSRRQDLNAGELFF. The CDR3, as DNA: TGCGCCAGCAGCCGACGACAGGACCTTAATGCCGGGGAGCTGTTTTTT. J is TRBJ2-2 and V is TRBV5-1, with D possibly matching TRBD1 (6 bases). The CDR3 is made up of 16 amino acids. Germline V gives CDR1 SGHRS, CDR2 YFSETQ. Trimming stripped 4 bases from V and 6 bases from J, with 19 bases between.

The V call is TRBV7-7, the J call TRBJ2-1; D may be TRBD1 (5 bases). Trimming removed 5 bases from V and 4 bases from J, with 15 bases in between. Germline-derived CDR1 and CDR2 are SSHAT and FNYEAQ (reference sequence). The length of the CDR3 is 15 residues. CDR3 loop: CASSPRADSYNEQFF. The CDR3 nucleotides read TGTGCCAGCAGCCCGCGAGCAGACAGTTACAATGAGCAGTTCTTC.